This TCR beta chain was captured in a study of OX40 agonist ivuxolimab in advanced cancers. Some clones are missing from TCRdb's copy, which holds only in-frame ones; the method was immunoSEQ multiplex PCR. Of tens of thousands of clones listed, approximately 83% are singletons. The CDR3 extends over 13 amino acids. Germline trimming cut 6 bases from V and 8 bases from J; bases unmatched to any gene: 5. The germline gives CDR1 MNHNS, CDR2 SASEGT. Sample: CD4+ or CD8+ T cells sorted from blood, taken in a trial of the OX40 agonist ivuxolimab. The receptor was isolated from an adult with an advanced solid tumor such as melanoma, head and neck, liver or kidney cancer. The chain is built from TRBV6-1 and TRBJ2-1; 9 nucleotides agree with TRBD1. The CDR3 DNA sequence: TGTGCCAGCAGAGGGACAGGGTACCATGAGCAGTTCTTC. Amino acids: CASRGTGYHEQFF.